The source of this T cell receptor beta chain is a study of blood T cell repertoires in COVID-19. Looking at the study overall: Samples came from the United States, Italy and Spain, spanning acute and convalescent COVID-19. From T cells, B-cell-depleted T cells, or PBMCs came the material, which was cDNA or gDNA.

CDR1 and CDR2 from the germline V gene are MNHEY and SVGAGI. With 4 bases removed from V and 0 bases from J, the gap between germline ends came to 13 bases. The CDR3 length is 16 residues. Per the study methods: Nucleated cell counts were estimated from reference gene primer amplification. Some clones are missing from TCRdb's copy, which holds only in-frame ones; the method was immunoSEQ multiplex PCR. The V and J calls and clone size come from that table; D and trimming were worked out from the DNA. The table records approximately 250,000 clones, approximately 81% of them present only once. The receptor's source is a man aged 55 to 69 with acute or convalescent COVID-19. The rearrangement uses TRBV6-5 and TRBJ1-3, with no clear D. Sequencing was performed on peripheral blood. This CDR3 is CASSSGVPFSGNTIYF. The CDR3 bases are TGTGCCAGCAGTTCGGGAGTACCATTCTCTGGAAACACCATATATTTT.